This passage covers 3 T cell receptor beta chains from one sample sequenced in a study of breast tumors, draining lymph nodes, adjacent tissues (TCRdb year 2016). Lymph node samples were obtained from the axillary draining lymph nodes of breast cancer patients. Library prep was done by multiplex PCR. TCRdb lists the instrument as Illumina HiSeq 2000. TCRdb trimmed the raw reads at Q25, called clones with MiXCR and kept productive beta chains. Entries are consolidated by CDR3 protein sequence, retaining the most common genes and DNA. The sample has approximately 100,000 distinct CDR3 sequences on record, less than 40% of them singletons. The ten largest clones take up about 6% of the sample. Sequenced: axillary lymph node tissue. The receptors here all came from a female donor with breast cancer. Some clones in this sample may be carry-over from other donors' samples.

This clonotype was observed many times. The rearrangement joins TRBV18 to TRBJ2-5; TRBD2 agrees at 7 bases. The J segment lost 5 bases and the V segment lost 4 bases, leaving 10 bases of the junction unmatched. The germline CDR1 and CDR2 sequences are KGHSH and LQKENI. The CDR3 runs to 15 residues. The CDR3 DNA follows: TGTGCCAGCTCACTCCTGACTAGCTTTGACGAGACCCAGTACTTC. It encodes CASSLLTSFDETQYF. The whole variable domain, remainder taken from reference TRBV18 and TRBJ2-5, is NAGVMQNPRHLVRRRGQEARLRCSPMKGHSHVYWYRQLPEEGLKFMVYLQKENIIDESGMPKERFSAEFPKEGPSILRIQQVVRGDSAAYFCASSLLTSFDETQYFGPGTRLLVL.

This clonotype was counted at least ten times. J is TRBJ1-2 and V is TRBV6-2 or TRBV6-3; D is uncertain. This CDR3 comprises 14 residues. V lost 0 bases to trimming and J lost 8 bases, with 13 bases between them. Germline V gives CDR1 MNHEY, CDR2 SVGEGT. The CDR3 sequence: CASSYSGLGVGYTF. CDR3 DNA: TGTGCCAGCAGTTACTCCGGGCTAGGAGTCGGCTACACCTTC.

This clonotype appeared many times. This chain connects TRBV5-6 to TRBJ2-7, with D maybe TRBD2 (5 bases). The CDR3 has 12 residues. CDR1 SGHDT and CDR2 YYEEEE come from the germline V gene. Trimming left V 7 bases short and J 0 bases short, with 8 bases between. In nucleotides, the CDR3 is TGTGCCAGCGGCCGGGGCTCCTACGAGCAGTACTTC. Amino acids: CASGRGSYEQYF.